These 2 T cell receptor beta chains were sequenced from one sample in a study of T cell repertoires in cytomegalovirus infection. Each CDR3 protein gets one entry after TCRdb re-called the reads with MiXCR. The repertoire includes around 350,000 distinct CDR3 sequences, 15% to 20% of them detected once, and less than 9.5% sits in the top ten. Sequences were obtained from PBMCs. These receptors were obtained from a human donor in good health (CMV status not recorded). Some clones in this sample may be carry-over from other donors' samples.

CDR3 in DNA: TGTGCCAGCAGCTTAAGACCCGAACAAACTAATTCACCCCTCCACTTT. It translates to CASSLRPEQTNSPLHF. The chain recombines TRBV7-2 with TRBJ1-6; D call uncertain. Trimming took off 2 bases at V and 6 bases at J, with 14 bases between the two ends. Germline CDR1 is SGHTA and CDR2 is FQGNSA. This CDR3 contains 16 residues.

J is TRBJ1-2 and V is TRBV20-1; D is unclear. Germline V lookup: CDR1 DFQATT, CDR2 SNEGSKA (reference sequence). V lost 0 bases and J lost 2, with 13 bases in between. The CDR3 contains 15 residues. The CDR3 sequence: CSARDRGGLNYGYTF. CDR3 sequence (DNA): TGCAGTGCTAGAGATCGTGGCGGACTCAACTATGGCTACACCTTC.